The clone carrying this T cell receptor beta chain showed up many times. Its cognate antigen is unknown. The data were taken from a study of molecular identifiers for immune sequencing clone quantification. Study conclusions and caveats: The share of molecules held by clones above 20 RNA copies was over 99% in effector cells and under 1% in naive cells.

CDR3 length: 15 amino acids. The V end lost 4 bases, the J end lost 2 bases, and 12 bases lay between the germline ends. TCRdb processed the PCR reads anew with MiXCR; each CDR3 protein has one entry. The data show 40,000 to 45,000 distinct CDR3 sequences, 24% seen once. The TCR was taken from a human donor in good health. Some libraries in this study had Jurkat cell RNA spiked in. The material sequenced was naive CD8+ T cells from blood, with Jurkat cell RNA spiked in. Subset described: FACS-sorted CD8+CD4-CCR7+CD45RA+ naive T cells. The chain recombines TRBV12-3 or TRBV12-4 with TRBJ1-5; D may be TRBD1 (6 bases). For the CDR3, the DNA is TGTGCCAGCAGTTGGACAGTGTATGGCAATCAGCCCCAGCATTTT. It is translated as CASSWTVYGNQPQHF.